Below, 4 T cell receptor beta chains from the same sample are listed, as sequenced in a study of blood T cells in healthy people across ages. Using a J-beta primer mix together with a sample-barcoded 5' primer, a second PCR was run for about 7 to 12 cycles. Via MiXCR, TCRdb re-called the 5' RACE reads, giving one row per CDR3 protein. Of 1.2 million to 1.5 million distinct CDR3 sequences in the sample, approximately 59% were seen once. The sequenced sample consisted of blood. The receptors derive from a young man in good health.

The chain links TRBV11-1 to TRBJ2-7; perhaps TRBD1 as D (6 bases). This CDR3 is 15 amino acids long. Deletions cut 5 bases from V and 1 base from J, with 15 bases between. Germline values: CDR1 SGHAT, CDR2 FQDESV (reference sequence). CDR3 region: CASSPGDRISYEQYF. DNA for the CDR3: TGTGCCAGCAGCCCCGGCGACAGGATTTCCTACGAGCAGTACTTC.

With regard to this clonotype: An end of the junction does not agree with germline; a read error may underlie this. The rearrangement links TRBV6-6 to TRBJ2-5; TRBD1 agrees at 9 bases. The CDR3 length is 16 residues. Germline loops: CDR1 MNHNY, CDR2 SVGAGI (reference sequence). For the CDR3, the DNA is TGTGCCAGCAGTTGGGGTTCCGGGACAGGGAAAGAGGCCCAGTACTTC. As protein: CASSWGSGTGKEAQYF.

This clonotype was recorded only once. This rearrangement joins TRBV21-1 to TRBJ1-1; no DNA check was done on the table's D call, TRBD1. TRBV21-1 represents a pseudogene. This CDR3 is 17 amino acids long. The CDR3 DNA sequence: TGTGCCAGCAGCAAAAGGGGGCAGGGGGGCATGAACACTGAAGCTTTCTTT. It is translated as CASSKRGQGGMNTEAFF.

This sequence joins TRBV4-1 and TRBJ2-7; 9 bases are a match to TRBD2. The CDR3 runs to 14 residues. Looked up from germline, CDR1 is MGHRA and CDR2 is YSYEKL. With V trimmed by 4 bases and J by 7 bases, 8 bases remained unmatched. The CDR3 DNA reads as TGCGCCAGCAGCCTCGCGAGTAGCGGGGGAGAGCAGTACTTC. Translation: CASSLASSGGEQYF.